In this sample, the clone carrying this TCR beta chain turned up a few times. The antigen is undetermined. The sample comes from a study of vaccination and CD4 T cells after COVID-19. Across the whole study: The makeup of the convalescents was six males and four females, two of them Hispanic. Stimulation of the cells used overlapping spike peptide pools from SARS-CoV-2 and from the common cold coronaviruses HCoV-NL63, HCoV-OC43 and HCoV-229E.

Sequencing of cultured CD4+ T cell DNA used the Oncomine TCR Beta short-read assay. Genomic DNA was taken out of cultured CD4+ T cells by extraction. One entry per CDR3 protein, called by TCRdb with MiXCR from the PCR reads. The sample contains 6,500 to 9,500 distinct CDR3 sequences, about half of which appear only once. Treatment in this sample: approximately nine-day PBMC culture with coronavirus spike peptide pools or control peptides (ViraFEST assay). The unexposed donor provided CD4+ T cells, which were taken before the COVID-19 pandemic (2011-2018). More than 1.5 million PBMCs went into each well for culture with approximately 9.4 IU/ml IL-2 and 10 ug/ml peptide pools. Sequencing input: CD4+ T cells from blood, cultured in vitro. The TCR was taken from a human donor in good health.

In DNA form, the CDR3 reads TGCAGTGCTAGTTCCGGACTAGCGGGAAGGGCAGATACGCAGTATTTT. Its protein product is CSASSGLAGRADTQYF. The J gene is TRBJ2-3, the V gene TRBV20-1; 12 positions match TRBD2. CDR3 length: 16 amino acids. V was clipped by 3 bases and J by 4 bases; unmatched bases: 8. The germline V gene has CDR1 DFQATT and CDR2 SNEGSKA (reference sequence).